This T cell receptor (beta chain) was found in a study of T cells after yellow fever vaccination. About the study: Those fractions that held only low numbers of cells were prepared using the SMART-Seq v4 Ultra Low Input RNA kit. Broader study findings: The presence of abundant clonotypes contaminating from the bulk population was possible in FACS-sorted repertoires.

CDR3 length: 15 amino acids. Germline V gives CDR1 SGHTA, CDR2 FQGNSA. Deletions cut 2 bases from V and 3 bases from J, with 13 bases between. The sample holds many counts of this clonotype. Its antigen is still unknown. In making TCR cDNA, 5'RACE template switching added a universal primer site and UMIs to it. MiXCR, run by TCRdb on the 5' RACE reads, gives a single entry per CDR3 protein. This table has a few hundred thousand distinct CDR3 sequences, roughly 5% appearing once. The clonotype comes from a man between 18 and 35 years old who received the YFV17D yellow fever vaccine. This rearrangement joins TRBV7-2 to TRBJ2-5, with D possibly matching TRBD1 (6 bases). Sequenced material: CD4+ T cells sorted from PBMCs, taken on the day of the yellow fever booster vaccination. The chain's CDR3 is CASSLWAGVKETQYF. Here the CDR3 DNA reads TGTGCCAGCAGCTTATGGGCAGGGGTAAAAGAGACCCAGTACTTC.